What follows is one T cell receptor beta chain and its context. Its antigen is still unknown. Germline-derived CDR1 and CDR2 are SQVTM and ANQGSEA. The CDR3 has 12 amino acids. The V and J ends lost 6 bases and 4 bases respectively, with 9 bases between them. 13 Jbeta primers and 60 Vbeta primers were used for the PCR. TCRdb's table, derived via immunoSEQ multiplex PCR, lists solely in-frame clones and lacks some. The table includes over 150,000 clones, more than 70% detected once. The data belong to a study of cytomegalovirus exposure and HLA in healthy donors. On the study more broadly: Prior work identified more than 90 million unique TCR beta sequences in some 180 million T cells. Among the approximately 380 donors who were genotyped, about 86% fell in the genetic ancestry cluster that is associated with self-reported Caucasian donors. Whole-study results and caveats: A later analysis reportedly found that, within productive TCRs, an Asian-associated ancestry cluster had fewer N-insertions than the mean observed across the approximately 690 donors.

The clonotype comes from a woman aged 40 to 49 in good health and CMV-seropositive. The sample comprised PBMCs. The chain uses TRBV29-1 and TRBJ1-4; possibly TRBD1 for D (6 bases). The CDR3 coding sequence is TGCAGCGTCGGACAGTATAATGAAAAACTGTTTTTT. This encodes CSVGQYNEKLFF.